The 5 T cell receptor beta chains below come from one sample, sequenced in a study of read filtering for tumor transcriptome and immune sequencing. Molecular barcoded adaptors covering alpha/delta and beta/gamma chains were used on 400 ng RNA. Each CDR3 protein gets one entry after TCRdb re-called the reads with MiXCR. The sample carries about 61,000 distinct CDR3 sequences, 15% to 25% recorded once. Sequencing was done on a sample of a population of CD138-negative cells sorted from bone marrow. Source of these receptors: a donor over 35 with multiple myeloma.

This clonotype was seen many times. This chain connects TRBV7-2 to TRBJ2-5; D is uncertain. Trimming took 1 base from V and 4 from J, leaving 10 bases between them. The CDR3 covers 14 residues. CDR1 and CDR2 (germline): SGHTA, FQGNSA. The CDR3 loop reads CASSLEVLAETQYF. Here the CDR3 DNA reads TGTGCCAGCAGCTTAGAGGTTTTGGCAGAGACCCAGTACTTC. Based on the CDR3 plus reference TRBV7-2 and TRBJ2-5, the full variable domain is GAGVSQSPSNKVTEKGKDVELRCDPISGHTALYWYRQSLGQGLEFLIYFQGNSAPDKSGLPSDRFSAERTGGSVSTLTIQRTQQEDSAVYLCASSLEVLAETQYFGPGTRLLVL.

This clonotype was detected a few times. A clone one base away is much larger, so this may be a read error. The chain joins TRBV5-6 to TRBJ2-7; D gene ambiguous. V lost 0 bases and J lost 4, with 11 bases in between. Germline V CDR1 and CDR2: SGHDT, YYEEEE. The CDR3 sequence is 14 residues long. This CDR3 reads CASSLAEVEYEQYF. Written as DNA, the CDR3 is TGTGCCAGCAGCTTGGCCGAGGTAGAATACGAGCAGTACTTC.

This clonotype was observed many times. This chain connects TRBV29-1 to TRBJ2-3; D may be TRBD1 (6 bases). There are 13 residues in the CDR3. Germline V gives CDR1 SQVTM, CDR2 ANQGSEA. V lost 6 bases to trimming and J lost 4 bases, with 14 bases between them. The CDR3 is CSVGQTASDTQYF. Here the CDR3 DNA reads TGCAGCGTAGGACAGACCGCTTCAGATACGCAGTATTTT.

This clonotype turned up a few times. J is TRBJ1-3 and V is TRBV20-1, with TRBD1 matching over 7 bases. The junction had 4 bases not matched to a gene; V was cut back by 6 bases and J by 2 bases. The CDR3 covers 13 residues. Germline loops: CDR1 DFQATT, CDR2 SNEGSKA (reference sequence). CDR3 sequence: CSAQGTAGNTIYF. DNA of the CDR3: TGCAGTGCGCAAGGGACAGCTGGAAACACCATATATTTT.

CDR3 sequence (DNA): TGTGCCAGCAGTTCCTCGGGGCTCCCCCGGCAGCCCCAGCATTTT. Translation gives CASSSSGLPRQPQHF. The V call is TRBV6-2 or TRBV6-3, the J call TRBJ1-5, with a tentative D call TRBD1 (5 bases). From germline, CDR1 is MNHEY and CDR2 SVGEGT. CDR3 size: 15 residues. The V gene lost 4 bases and the J gene lost 7 bases, with 17 bases spanning the gap.